This entry is about one T cell receptor (beta chain). The clone's antigen remains unknown. Per-nucleotide qualities are absent, and no much larger clonotype sits a single base away. The data belong to a study of blood T cells in healthy people across ages (dated by TCRdb to the mid-2010s). With respect to the entire study: Template switching captured roughly one uniquely barcoded TCR beta cDNA molecule per two T cells in model experiments. Age-related changes in TCR beta repertoire diversity were measured in the study by deep sequencing normalized with unique cDNA molecular identifiers. For two donors (one aged 18 to 30 and one aged 80 or older), the study analyzed two additional independent replicas of 1 million unique cDNA reads from the same blood draw. Donors were grouped into four age groups: young (average 16 years), middle-aged (less than 40), aged (around 60) and long-lived (approximately 82). Donors of different ages were randomly distributed across sequencing lanes to avoid experimental bias. The study at large found these results: Compared with the aged group, more naive CD4+ T cells, fewer expanded clones and increased TCR diversity were shown by the long-lived group, suggesting age selection. A strong correlation was found between observed TCR beta diversity and the percentage of naive T cells measured by flow cytometry. As age increased, observed TCR beta diversity per million T cells dropped in a roughly linear way, and a significant reduction was already evident by age around 41. Because the CMV infection status of the donors was unknown, age-related changes in expanded clonotypes may potentially have been confounded. Estimates of total diversity based on one million sequenced T cells were regarded as lower bounds and as underestimates. Bulk unsorted PBMC profiling prevented conclusive comparison of naive and antigen-experienced compartments.

Donors were a few dozen systemically healthy Caucasian individuals from Russia aged roughly 6 to 95 years. Around 10 milliliters of peripheral blood were collected from each donor into EDTA-treated Vacutainer tubes. Ficoll-Paque density-gradient centrifugation was used to isolate PBMCs, with at least 7 million per sample. Total RNA was extracted from PBMCs with Trizol reagent, with at least 5.5 micrograms obtained per sample. Naive CD45RAhigh/CD27high T cell percentages were measured by flow cytometry on a PBMC aliquot from every donor. The method behind the library was 5' RACE. Sequenced on an Illumina HiSeq 2500. A second PCR of roughly 7 to 11 cycles was performed with a sample-barcoded 5' primer and a J-beta primer mix. A unique molecular identifier was introduced onto each TCR beta cDNA molecule by a template-switch 5' adaptor carrying 12 random nucleotides. Each sample yielded at least 2.5 million CDR3-containing paired-end reads. First-strand cDNA synthesis was performed from all RNA using the Mint cDNA synthesis kit, with priming by a TRBC-specific oligonucleotide. Following uracil-DNA glycosylase treatment, all cDNA underwent a first 18-cycle PCR with the universal primers M1SS and BC2_uni_R. As for how the authors treated the data: Normalization of each sample was performed by random selection of 1 million high-quality reads, each carrying a distinct molecular identifier. Reads with shared molecular identifiers were discarded instead of being binned into consensus sequences. MiTCR, set to a Q25 quality threshold and the strictest error-elimination algorithm, was used for CDR3 identification, clonotype clustering and error correction. A nonparametric unseen species model using Euler transformation provided a lower-bound estimate of total TCR beta diversity. The raw public data were reprocessed by TCRdb itself: fastp quality trimming at Q25, MiXCR clonotype calling, in-frame beta chains only. Each entry merges the rows of one CDR3 protein and shows their most common DNA and genes. TCRdb's processing, not the authors', yielded these V and J calls. The sample yields around 1.7 million distinct CDR3 sequences; about 30% were counted once. Jointly, the top ten make up 6.5% to 8.5% of the sample.

The clonotype was recovered from a woman in her 30s in good health. The sequencing input was blood.

The CDR3 protein is CASSPNRGDEQFF. The DNA sequence is given as TGCGCCAGCAGTCCCAATCGGGGAGATGAGCAGTTCTTC. The V gene is TRBV10-1 and the J gene is TRBJ2-1, and the D gene may be TRBD2, 5 bases matching. The CDR1 and CDR2 encoded by the germline V gene (reference sequence) are WNHNN and SYGVQD. V is clipped by 5 bases and J by 8 bases, and the sequence between their germline boundaries is 13 bases long. From cysteine to phenylalanine, the CDR3 is 13 amino acids long. Only the CDR3 DNA stays, 39 bases, in frame from base 1.